This is a list of T cell receptor beta chains from one sample in a study of molecular identifiers for immune sequencing clone quantification. TCRdb reprocessed the PCR reads via MiXCR and lists one record per CDR3 protein. Found here are 300,000 to 400,000 distinct CDR3 sequences, under 25% of them singletons; the top ten hold about 0.7%. The sequenced sample was naive CD8+ T cells from blood, with Jurkat cell RNA spiked in. The receptors were sampled from a human donor in good health. Some libraries in this study had Jurkat cell RNA spiked in. The CDR3 runs from the conserved cysteine through the conserved F or W. D genes are given only for firm matches. Size values are once, few and many counts, or a class for expanded clones, and some rows have none.

>TRBV12-3/TRBV12-4|.|few|TRBJ1-2
TGTGCCAGCAGTTTAGCCAGCCTTAACTATGGCTACACCTTC
CASSLASLNYGYTF
>TRBV29-1|.|.|TRBJ1-2
TGCAGCGTTGCTGCTCTCGACAACTATGGCTACACCTTC
CSVAALDNYGYTF
>TRBV19|.|.|TRBJ1-5
TGTGCCAGTAGTAGGGCAGGGAGTTCCAATCAGCCCCAGCATTTT
CASSRAGSSNQPQHF
>TRBV29-1|.|many|TRBJ2-3
TGCAGCTGGAGGGGACCTCTGGGTTATACGCAGTATTTT
CSWRGPLGYTQYF
>TRBV28|.|.|TRBJ1-5
TGTGCCAGCAGTTCGGCAGGGAAGCACGATCAGCCCCAGCATTTT
CASSSAGKHDQPQHF
>TRBV4-3|.|.|TRBJ2-7
TGCGCCAGCAGCCAAGGGCGGGGGACAACCTCCTACGAGCAGTACTTC
CASSQGRGTTSYEQYF
>TRBV10-3|.|.|TRBJ2-3
TGTGCCTCCTGGAGGGGGAGCACAGATACGCAGTATTTT
CASWRGSTDTQYF
>TRBV6-1|.|many|TRBJ1-1
TGTGCCAGCAGTGAAGAAGGGGGGCCGTACACTGAAGCTTTCTTT
CASSEEGGPYTEAFF
>TRBV7-9|TRBD2|few|TRBJ2-3
TGTGCCAGCAGCCCCCTCGGGGGGAGCACAGATACGCAGTATTTT
CASSPLGGSTDTQYF
>TRBV25-1|.|many|TRBJ1-6
TGTGCCAGCAGTGAAGGACTCGGAGCCGGCTCACCCCTCCACTTT
CASSEGLGAGSPLHF
>TRBV12-3/TRBV12-4|TRBD1|many|TRBJ1-1
TGTGCCAGCAGGGGACCGGGACAGGGGAGGACTGAAGCTTTCTTT
CASRGPGQGRTEAFF
>TRBV19|.|few|TRBJ2-1
TGTGCCAGTAGCGCTCTGCCCAAGTCCGTCTATGAGCAGTTCTTC
CASSALPKSVYEQFF
>TRBV2|TRBD1|few|TRBJ2-6
TGTGCCAGCAGTGTGGACAGGGAAACTTTAGTTGGGGCCAACGTCCTGACTTTC
CASSVDRETLVGANVLTF